This is a list of T cell receptor beta chains from one sample in a study of blood T cell repertoires in COVID-19. Here immunoSEQ multiplex PCR was the method, and the copy in TCRdb shows in-frame clones only, minus some. The sample includes about 92,000 clones, roughly 89% of them seen just once. The specimen was peripheral blood. The receptors stem from a woman aged 55-75 years with COVID-19, enrolled during active disease. Both conserved end residues are part of each CDR3. The order of the fields is D gene, V gene, clone size, J gene, CDR3 protein, CDR3 DNA. The D gene is left open where the match is weak. Clone size, where shown, is once, few, many, or a class for clones that have expanded.

D gene: .
V gene: TRBV25-1
clone size: .
J gene: TRBJ1-1
CDR3 protein: CASSVTANTEAFF
CDR3 DNA: TGTGCCAGCAGTGTAACAGCGAACACTGAAGCTTTCTTT

D gene: TRBD2
V gene: TRBV10-2
clone size: .
J gene: TRBJ2-3
CDR3 protein: CASSPSGGADTQYF
CDR3 DNA: TGCGCCAGCAGTCCTAGCGGGGGGGCAGATACGCAGTATTTT

D gene: .
V gene: TRBV7-6
clone size: .
J gene: TRBJ1-3
CDR3 protein: CASSSRPGNTIYF
CDR3 DNA: TGTGCCAGCAGCTCCCGTCCGGGAAACACCATATATTTT

D gene: TRBD1
V gene: TRBV5-1
clone size: .
J gene: TRBJ1-1
CDR3 protein: CASSQRQGGNTEAFF
CDR3 DNA: TGCGCCAGCAGCCAACGACAGGGTGGGAACACTGAAGCTTTCTTT

D gene: .
V gene: TRBV10-3
clone size: .
J gene: TRBJ1-5
CDR3 protein: CAISGGEDQPQHF
CDR3 DNA: TGTGCCATCAGTGGGGGAGAGGATCAGCCCCAGCATTTT

D gene: .
V gene: TRBV12-5
clone size: .
J gene: TRBJ2-2
CDR3 protein: CASGLVGGRGLKADTGELFF
CDR3 DNA: TGTGCTAGTGGTTTGGTAGGTGGGAGGGGGTTAAAGGCGGACACCGGGGAGCTGTTTTTT

D gene: .
V gene: TRBV6-5
clone size: .
J gene: TRBJ2-1
CDR3 protein: CASSLQGNEQFF
CDR3 DNA: TGTGCCAGCAGTTTACAGGGCAATGAGCAGTTCTTC

D gene: .
V gene: TRBV7-8
clone size: .
J gene: TRBJ2-2
CDR3 protein: CASSAFNSGELFF
CDR3 DNA: TGTGCCAGCAGCGCATTCAACTCCGGGGAGCTGTTTTTT

D gene: .
V gene: TRBV7-9
clone size: few
J gene: TRBJ1-6
CDR3 protein: CASSLGGVQPPLHF
CDR3 DNA: TGTGCCAGCAGCTTAGGCGGGGTTCAGCCCCCCCTCCACTTT

D gene: .
V gene: TRBV4-3
clone size: .
J gene: TRBJ2-3
CDR3 protein: CASSLSRGVRGRGDTQYF
CDR3 DNA: TGCGCCAGCAGCCTGTCGCGGGGTGTGCGGGGGCGCGGGGATACGCAGTATTTT

D gene: .
V gene: TRBV7-2
clone size: once
J gene: TRBJ2-5
CDR3 protein: CASSLGHQETQYF
CDR3 DNA: TGTGCCAGCAGCTTGGGGCACCAAGAGACCCAGTACTTC

D gene: .
V gene: TRBV10-3
clone size: .
J gene: TRBJ1-6
CDR3 protein: CAIRGVSSYNSPLHF
CDR3 DNA: TGTGCCATCAGAGGGGTGAGCTCCTATAATTCACCCCTCCACTTT

D gene: .
V gene: TRBV4-1
clone size: .
J gene: TRBJ1-1
CDR3 protein: CASSQAGVKNTEAFF
CDR3 DNA: TGCGCCAGCAGCCAAGCAGGCGTTAAAAACACTGAAGCTTTCTTT

D gene: .
V gene: TRBV18
clone size: .
J gene: TRBJ2-7
CDR3 protein: CASSPYRLETSYEQYF
CDR3 DNA: TGTGCCAGCTCGCCGTACCGACTGGAGACCTCCTACGAGCAGTACTTC

D gene: .
V gene: TRBV7-2
clone size: .
J gene: TRBJ1-1
CDR3 protein: CASSLGQMNTEAFF
CDR3 DNA: TGTGCCAGCAGCTTAGGACAGATGAACACTGAAGCTTTCTTT

D gene: TRBD1
V gene: TRBV7-8
clone size: .
J gene: TRBJ1-5
CDR3 protein: CASSRGGPFSNQPQHF
CDR3 DNA: TGTGCCAGCAGCCGAGGGGGCCCATTTAGCAATCAGCCCCAGCATTTT

D gene: TRBD2
V gene: TRBV5-5
clone size: once
J gene: TRBJ2-5
CDR3 protein: CASSGGLGGKTQYF
CDR3 DNA: TGTGCCAGCAGCGGGGGACTAGGTGGTAAGACCCAGTACTTC

D gene: TRBD1
V gene: TRBV7-9
clone size: .
J gene: TRBJ1-1
CDR3 protein: CASSTGTVNTEAFF
CDR3 DNA: TGTGCCAGCAGCACGGGGACAGTGAACACTGAAGCTTTCTTT

D gene: TRBD1
V gene: TRBV6-6
clone size: .
J gene: TRBJ2-2
CDR3 protein: CASSRQGPGAGELFF
CDR3 DNA: TGTGCCAGCAGCAGACAGGGCCCCGGGGCCGGGGAGCTGTTTTTT

D gene: TRBD1
V gene: TRBV6-2/TRBV6-3
clone size: .
J gene: TRBJ1-4
CDR3 protein: CASSQGQGRMFF
CDR3 DNA: TGTGCCAGCAGTCAGGGACAGGGGCGTATGTTTTTT

D gene: .
V gene: TRBV7-2
clone size: .
J gene: TRBJ2-5
CDR3 protein: CASSFLTGKQETQYF
CDR3 DNA: TGTGCCAGCAGCTTTTTAACAGGGAAACAAGAGACCCAGTACTTC

D gene: TRBD1
V gene: TRBV28
clone size: .
J gene: TRBJ1-2
CDR3 protein: CASSPAGTGVRNYGYTF
CDR3 DNA: TGTGCCAGCAGTCCGGCCGGGACAGGGGTACGGAACTATGGCTACACCTTC